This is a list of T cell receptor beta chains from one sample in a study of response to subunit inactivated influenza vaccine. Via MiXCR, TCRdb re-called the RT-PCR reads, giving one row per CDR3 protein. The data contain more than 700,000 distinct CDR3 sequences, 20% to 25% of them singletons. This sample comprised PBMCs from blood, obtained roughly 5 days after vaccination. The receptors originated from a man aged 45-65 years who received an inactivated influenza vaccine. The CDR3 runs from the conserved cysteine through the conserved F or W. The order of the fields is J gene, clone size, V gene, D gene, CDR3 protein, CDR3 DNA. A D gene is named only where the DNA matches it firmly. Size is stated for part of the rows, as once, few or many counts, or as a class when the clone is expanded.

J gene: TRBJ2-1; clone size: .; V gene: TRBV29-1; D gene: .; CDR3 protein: CSVRQVNEQFF; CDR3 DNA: TGCAGCGTAAGACAGGTCAATGAGCAGTTCTTC
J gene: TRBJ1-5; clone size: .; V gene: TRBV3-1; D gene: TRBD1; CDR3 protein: CASSQGWDRTSNQPQHF; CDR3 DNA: TGTGCCAGCAGCCAAGGGTGGGACAGGACTAGCAATCAGCCCCAGCATTTT
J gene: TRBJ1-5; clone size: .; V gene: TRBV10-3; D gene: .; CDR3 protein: CAISESAGTTSQHF; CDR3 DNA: TGTGCCATCAGTGAGTCGGCCGGGACTACGTCCCAGCATTTT
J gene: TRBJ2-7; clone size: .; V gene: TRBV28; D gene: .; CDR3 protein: CANTPLLGVAYEQYF; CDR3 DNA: TGTGCCAACACCCCCCTGTTGGGGGTCGCCTACGAGCAGTACTTC
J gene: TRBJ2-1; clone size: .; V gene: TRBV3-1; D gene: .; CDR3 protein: CASSVMGTSFF; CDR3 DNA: TGTGCCAGCAGTGTGATGGGTACCTCGTTCTTC
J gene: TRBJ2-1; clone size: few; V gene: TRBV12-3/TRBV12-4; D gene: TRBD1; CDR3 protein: CASSRTGVRDNEQFF; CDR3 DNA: TGTGCCAGCAGCCGGACAGGGGTAAGGGACAATGAGCAGTTCTTC
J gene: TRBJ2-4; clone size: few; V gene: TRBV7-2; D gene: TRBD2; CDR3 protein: CASSLPASGTTRNIQYF; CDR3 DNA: TGTGCCAGCAGCTTACCCGCTAGCGGGACCACAAGGAACATTCAGTACTTC
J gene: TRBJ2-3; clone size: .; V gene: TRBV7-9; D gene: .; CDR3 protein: CASSFYNTDTQYF; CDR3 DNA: TGTGCCAGCAGCTTCTACAACACAGATACGCAGTATTTT
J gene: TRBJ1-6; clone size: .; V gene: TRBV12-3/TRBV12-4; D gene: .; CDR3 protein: CASRLGGQGYSPLHF; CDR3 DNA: TGTGCCAGCAGGCTCGGTGGGCAGGGATATTCACCCCTCCACTTT
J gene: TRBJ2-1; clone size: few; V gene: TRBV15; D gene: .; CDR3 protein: CATSRADTFYNEQFF; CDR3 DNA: TGTGCCACCAGCAGAGCGGACACCTTCTACAATGAGCAGTTCTTC
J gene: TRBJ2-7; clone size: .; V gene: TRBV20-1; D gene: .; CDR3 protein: CSAQGGGGGYEQYF; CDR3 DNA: TGCAGTGCCCAAGGGGGGGGCGGTGGCTACGAGCAGTACTTC
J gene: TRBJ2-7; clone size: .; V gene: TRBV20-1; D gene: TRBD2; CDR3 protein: CSASDPLAGGFFSYEQYF; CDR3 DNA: TGCAGTGCTAGTGATCCACTAGCGGGGGGCTTTTTCTCCTACGAGCAGTACTTC
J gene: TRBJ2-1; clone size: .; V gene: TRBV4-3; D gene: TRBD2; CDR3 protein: CASSQDSSGGSSYNEQFF; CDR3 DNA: TGCGCCAGCAGCCAAGATTCGTCGGGCGGGAGCTCCTACAATGAGCAGTTCTTC
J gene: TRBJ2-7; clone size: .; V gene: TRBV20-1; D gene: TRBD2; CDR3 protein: CSARTSGFTYEQYF; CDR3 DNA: TGCAGTGCTCGGACTAGCGGGTTCACCTACGAGCAGTACTTC
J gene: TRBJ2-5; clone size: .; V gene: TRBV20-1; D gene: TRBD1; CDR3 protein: CSARDGGQGPQETQYF; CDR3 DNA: TGCAGTGCTAGAGATGGAGGACAGGGGCCCCAAGAGACCCAGTACTTC
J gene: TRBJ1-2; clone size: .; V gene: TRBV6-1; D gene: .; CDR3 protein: CASSRAEGNYGYTF; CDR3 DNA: TGTGCCAGCAGCCGGGCGGAGGGTAACTATGGCTACACCTTC
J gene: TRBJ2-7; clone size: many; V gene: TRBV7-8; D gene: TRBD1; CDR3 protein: CASSSGTGEYEQYF; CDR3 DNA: TGTGCCAGCAGCTCCGGGACAGGGGAGTACGAGCAGTACTTC
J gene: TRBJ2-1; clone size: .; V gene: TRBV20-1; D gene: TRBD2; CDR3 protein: CSARPSGGVYNEQFF; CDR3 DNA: TGCAGTGCTAGGCCGAGCGGGGGCGTATACAATGAGCAGTTCTTC
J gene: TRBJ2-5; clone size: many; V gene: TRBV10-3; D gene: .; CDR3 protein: CAIGNGDPFQQETQYF; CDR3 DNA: TGTGCCATCGGTAACGGGGACCCCTTCCAACAAGAGACCCAGTACTTC
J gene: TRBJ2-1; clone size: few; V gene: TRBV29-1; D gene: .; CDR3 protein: CSVVLAVEQFF; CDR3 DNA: TGCAGCGTTGTTTTAGCGGTCGAGCAGTTCTTC
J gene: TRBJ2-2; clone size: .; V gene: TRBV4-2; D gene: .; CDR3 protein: CASSQVPRNTGELFF; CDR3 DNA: TGTGCCAGCAGCCAAGTCCCCCGGAACACCGGGGAGCTGTTTTTT
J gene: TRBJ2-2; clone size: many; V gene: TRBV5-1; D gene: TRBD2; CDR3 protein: CASSTSGSGGELFF; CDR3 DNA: TGCGCCAGCAGCACTAGCGGGAGCGGCGGGGAGCTGTTTTTT
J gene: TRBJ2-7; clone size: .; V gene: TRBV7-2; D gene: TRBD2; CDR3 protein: CASSFGTSGLAEQYF; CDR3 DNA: TGTGCCAGCAGCTTCGGGACTAGCGGACTTGCCGAGCAGTACTTC
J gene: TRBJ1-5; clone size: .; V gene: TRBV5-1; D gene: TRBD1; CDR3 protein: CASSLGQGVLEPQHF; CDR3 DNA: TGCGCCAGCAGCTTGGGGCAGGGGGTTTTGGAGCCCCAGCATTTT
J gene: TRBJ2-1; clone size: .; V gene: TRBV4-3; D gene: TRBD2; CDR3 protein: CASSQEPSGIGSYNEQFF; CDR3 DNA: TGCGCCAGCAGCCAAGAACCTAGCGGGATAGGCTCCTACAATGAGCAGTTCTTC
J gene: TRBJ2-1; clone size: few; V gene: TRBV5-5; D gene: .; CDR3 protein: CASSLAAGSYYYNEQFF; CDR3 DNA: TGTGCCAGCAGCTTGGCCGCGGGATCTTACTACTACAATGAGCAGTTCTTC
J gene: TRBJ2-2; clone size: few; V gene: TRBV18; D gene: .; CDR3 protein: CASSLNSGSNTGELFF; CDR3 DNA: TGTGCCAGCTCACTTAATAGCGGCTCTAACACCGGGGAGCTGTTTTTT
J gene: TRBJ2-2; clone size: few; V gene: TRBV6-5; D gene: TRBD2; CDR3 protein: CASSYSGLAGTGELFF; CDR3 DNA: TGTGCCAGCAGTTATTCCGGACTAGCGGGGACCGGGGAGCTGTTTTTT
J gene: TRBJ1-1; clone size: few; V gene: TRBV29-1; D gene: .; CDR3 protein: CSVDDGGTEAFF; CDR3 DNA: TGCAGCGTTGATGACGGGGGCACTGAAGCTTTCTTT
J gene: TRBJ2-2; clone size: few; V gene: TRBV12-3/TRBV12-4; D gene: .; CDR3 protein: CASSPGTRRTGELFF; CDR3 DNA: TGTGCCAGCAGTCCGGGGACCCGGCGCACCGGGGAGCTGTTTTTT
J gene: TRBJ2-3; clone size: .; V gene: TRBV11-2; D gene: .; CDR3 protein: CASRRVTDTQYF; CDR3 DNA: TGTGCCAGCAGGAGGGTCACAGATACGCAGTATTTT
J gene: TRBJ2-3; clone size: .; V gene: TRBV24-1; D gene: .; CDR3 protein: CATSEAGTLDTQYF; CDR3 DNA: TGTGCCACCAGTGAGGCGGGAACTCTAGATACGCAGTATTTT
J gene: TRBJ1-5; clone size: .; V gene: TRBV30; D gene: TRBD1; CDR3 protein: CAWSPPRGEDRISNQPQHF; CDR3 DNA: TGTGCCTGGAGCCCCCCTCGGGGGGAGGACAGGATTAGCAATCAGCCCCAGCATTTT
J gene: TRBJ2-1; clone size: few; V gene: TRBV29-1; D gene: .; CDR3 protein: CSVGVPPLYNEQFF; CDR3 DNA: TGCAGCGTGGGGGTCCCTCCGCTGTACAATGAGCAGTTCTTC
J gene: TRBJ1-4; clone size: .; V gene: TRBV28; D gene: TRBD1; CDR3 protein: CASSPDRVSVEKLFF; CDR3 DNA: TGTGCCAGCAGTCCCGACAGGGTCTCGGTTGAAAAACTGTTTTTT
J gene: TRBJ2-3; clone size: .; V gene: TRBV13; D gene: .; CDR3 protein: CASSPFSRGALDTQYF; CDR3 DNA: TGTGCCAGCAGCCCGTTCTCCCGGGGGGCTCTGGATACGCAGTATTTT
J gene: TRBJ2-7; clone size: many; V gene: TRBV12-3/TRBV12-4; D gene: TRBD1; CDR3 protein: CASSRTGGGVEQYF; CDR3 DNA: TGTGCCAGCAGTAGGACAGGGGGGGGAGTCGAGCAGTACTTC
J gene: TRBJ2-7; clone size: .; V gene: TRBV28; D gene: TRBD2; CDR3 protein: CASGSGTSGRDYEQYF; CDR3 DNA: TGTGCCAGCGGCTCCGGGACTAGCGGGAGGGACTACGAGCAGTACTTC
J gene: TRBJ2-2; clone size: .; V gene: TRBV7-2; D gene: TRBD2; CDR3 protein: CASSLGSGRLPGELFF; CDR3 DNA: TGTGCCAGTAGCTTAGGTAGCGGGAGGTTACCCGGGGAGCTGTTTTTT
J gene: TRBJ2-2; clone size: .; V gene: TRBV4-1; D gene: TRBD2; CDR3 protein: CASSQAGLAGPSGELFF; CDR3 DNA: TGCGCCAGCAGCCAAGCGGGACTAGCGGGGCCCTCCGGGGAGCTGTTTTTT
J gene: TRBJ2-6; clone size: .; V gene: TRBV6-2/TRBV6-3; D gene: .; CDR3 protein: CASSYGSGANVLTF; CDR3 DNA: TGTGCCAGCAGTTACGGGTCTGGGGCCAACGTCCTGACTTTC